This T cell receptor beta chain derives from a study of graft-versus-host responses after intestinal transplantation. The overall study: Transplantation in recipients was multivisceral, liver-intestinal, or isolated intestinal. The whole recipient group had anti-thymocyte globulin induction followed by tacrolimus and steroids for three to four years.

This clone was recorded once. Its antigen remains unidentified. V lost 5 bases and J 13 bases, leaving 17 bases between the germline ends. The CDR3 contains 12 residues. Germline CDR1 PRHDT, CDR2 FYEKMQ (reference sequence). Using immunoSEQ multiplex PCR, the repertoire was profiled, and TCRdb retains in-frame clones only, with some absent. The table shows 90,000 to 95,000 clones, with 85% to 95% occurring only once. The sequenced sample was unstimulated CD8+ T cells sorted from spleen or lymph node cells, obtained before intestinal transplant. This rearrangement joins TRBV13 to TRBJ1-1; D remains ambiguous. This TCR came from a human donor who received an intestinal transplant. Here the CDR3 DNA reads TGTGCCAGCAGCCAAGGGCTGGGTCTCAATTTCTTT. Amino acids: CASSQGLGLNFF.